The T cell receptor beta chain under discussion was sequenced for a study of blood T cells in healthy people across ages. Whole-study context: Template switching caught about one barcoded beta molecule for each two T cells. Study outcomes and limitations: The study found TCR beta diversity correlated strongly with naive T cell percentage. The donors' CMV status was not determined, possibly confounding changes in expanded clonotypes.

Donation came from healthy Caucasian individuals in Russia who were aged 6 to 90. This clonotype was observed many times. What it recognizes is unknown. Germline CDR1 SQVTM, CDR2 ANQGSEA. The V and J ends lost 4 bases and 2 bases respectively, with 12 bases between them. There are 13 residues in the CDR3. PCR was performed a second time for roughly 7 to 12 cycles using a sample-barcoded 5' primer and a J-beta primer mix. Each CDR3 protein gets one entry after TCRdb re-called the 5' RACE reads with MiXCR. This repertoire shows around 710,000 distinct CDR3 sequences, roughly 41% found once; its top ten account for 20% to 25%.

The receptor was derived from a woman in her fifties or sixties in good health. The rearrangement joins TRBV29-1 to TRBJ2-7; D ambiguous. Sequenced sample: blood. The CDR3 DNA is TGCAGCGTTGTCAGTGACAACCCCTACGAGCAGTACTTC. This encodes CSVVSDNPYEQYF.